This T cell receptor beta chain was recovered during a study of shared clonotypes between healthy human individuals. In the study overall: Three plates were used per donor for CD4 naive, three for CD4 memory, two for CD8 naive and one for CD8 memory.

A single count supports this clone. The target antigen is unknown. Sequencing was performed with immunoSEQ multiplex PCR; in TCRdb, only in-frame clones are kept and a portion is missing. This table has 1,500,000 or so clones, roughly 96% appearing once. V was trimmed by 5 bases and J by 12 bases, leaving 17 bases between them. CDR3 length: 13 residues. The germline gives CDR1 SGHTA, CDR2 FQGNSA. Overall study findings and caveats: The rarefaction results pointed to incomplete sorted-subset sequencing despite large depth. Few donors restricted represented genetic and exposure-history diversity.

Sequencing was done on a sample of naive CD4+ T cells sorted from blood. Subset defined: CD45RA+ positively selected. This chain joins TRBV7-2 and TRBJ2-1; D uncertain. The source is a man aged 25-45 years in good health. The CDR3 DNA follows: TGTGCCAGCAGCCCCCCCTCCACAATGGGGCAGTTCTTC. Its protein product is CASSPPSTMGQFF.